The clone carrying this T cell receptor beta chain was seen repeatedly, ten times or more. The CDR3 consists of 15 residues. Germline loops: CDR1 DFQATT, CDR2 SNEGSKA (reference sequence). J was trimmed by 3 bases and V by 4 bases; bases with no gene match: 8. The data originate from a study of T-cell reconstitution after alpha-beta-depleted transplantation in children. Preparation of the TCRbeta library involved a method that used unique molecular identifiers. A single record per CDR3 protein comes from TCRdb applying MiXCR to the PCR reads. Counted here are some 600,000 distinct CDR3 sequences, around 16% occurring once; the ten biggest clones make up approximately 1%.

This rearrangement joins TRBV20-1 to TRBJ2-3, with 9 bases fitting TRBD1. Sequencing used PBMCs from the stem cell graft donor, obtained from the stem cell graft. The TCR originated in a human donor who donated a stem cell graft to a child with acute myeloid leukemia. The CDR3 nucleotides read TGCAGTGCTATCATCCGGGACAGGGTGACAGATACGCAGTATTTT. Translating gives CSAIIRDRVTDTQYF.